One and the same sample provided the 8 T cell receptor beta chains below, sequenced in a study of blood T cell repertoires in COVID-19 (dated by TCRdb to 2020 to 2021). Library preparation used the immunoSEQ multiplex PCR assay. The immuneACCESS repertoire file appears here via TCRdb, limited to in-frame rearrangements. These files lack a portion of the clones; in checked studies, under half of the deficit traces to unresolved V genes, and the cause of the others is not known. Across this sample there are 75,000 to 80,000 clones, with 80% to 90% seen only once. The ten biggest clones cover nearly 45% of the sample. Specimen: peripheral blood. These receptors all come from a human donor in a cohort sampled during active COVID-19.

This chain joins TRBV3-1 (or the pseudogene TRBV3-2) and TRBJ1-6; 8 nucleotides line up with TRBD1. Per germline, CDR1 LGHDT and CDR2 YNNKEL (reference sequence). V lost 4 bases and J lost 8; bases outside the gene matches: 7. CDR3 length: 15 residues. CDR3 DNA sequence: TGTGCCAGCAGCCCCTGGACAGGGAAGGATTCACCCCTCCACTTT. Residues: CASSPWTGKDSPLHF.

This chain joins TRBV2 and TRBJ2-5; the match to TRBD1 covers 9 bases. Per germline, CDR1 SNHLY and CDR2 FYNNEI. V was clipped by 4 bases and J by 3 bases; unmatched bases: 0. This CDR3 has 13 residues. The CDR3 coding sequence is TGTGCCAGCAGTGGGGACAGGGAAGAGACCCAGTACTTC. Amino acids: CASSGDREETQYF.

This clone was observed a single time. This chain joins TRBV3-1 (or the pseudogene TRBV3-2) and TRBJ2-5, with D possibly being TRBD2 (5 bases). The V gene's germline CDR1 is LGHDT and CDR2 YNNKEL (reference sequence). The V and J ends lost 0 bases and 7 bases respectively, with 9 bases between them. The CDR3 is made up of 13 amino acids. In nucleotides, the CDR3 is TGTGCCAGCAGCCAAGATTGGGCGGGGACCCAGTACTTC. Encoded protein: CASSQDWAGTQYF.

This chain joins TRBV11-2 and TRBJ2-5; D gene uncertain. Trimming took off 5 bases at V and 2 bases at J, with 9 bases between the two ends. Germline CDR1 and CDR2: SGHAT and FQNNGV. This CDR3 spans 13 amino acids. In nucleotides, the CDR3 is TGTGCCAGCAGCGCCCACTTGCAAGAGACCCAGTACTTC. Encoded protein: CASSAHLQETQYF. The variable domain in full, with the rest retrieved from reference TRBV11-2 and TRBJ2-5, is EAGVAQSPRYKIIEKRQSVAFWCNPISGHATLYWYQQILGQGPKLLIQFQNNGVVDDSQLPKDRFSAERLKGVDSTLKIQPAKLEDSAVYLCASSAHLQETQYFGPGTRLLVL.

V and J are TRBV14 and TRBJ1-3; D gene unclear. Germline loops: CDR1 SGHDN, CDR2 FVKESK. V lost 8 bases and J lost 0, with 14 bases in between. The CDR3 runs to 15 residues. The chain's CDR3 is CASSPGRFSGNTIYF. The CDR3 bases are TGTGCCAGCTCCCCAGGCAGATTCTCTGGAAACACCATATATTTT. Combining the CDR3 with reference TRBV14 and TRBJ1-3 gives the whole variable domain EAGVTQFPSHSVIEKGQTVTLRCDPISGHDNLYWYRRVMGKEIKFLLHFVKESKQDESGMPNNRFLAERTGGTYSTLKVQPAELEDSGVYFCASSPGRFSGNTIYFGEGSWLTVV.

This clone has only one observation. V gene TRBV6-6 combines with J gene TRBJ1-1, with TRBD1 matching over 7 bases. The junction had 5 bases not matched to a gene; V was cut back by 2 bases and J by 5 bases. This CDR3 comprises 14 residues. Germline V gene sequence: CDR1 MNHNY, CDR2 SVGAGI (reference sequence). CDR3 protein: CASSYTDRATEAFF. The CDR3 nucleotides are TGTGCCAGCAGTTACACCGACAGGGCGACTGAAGCTTTCTTT.

This rearrangement joins TRBV28 to TRBJ1-2; D is possibly TRBD1 (6 bases). Germline V gene sequence: CDR1 MDHEN, CDR2 SYDVKM. The CDR3 covers 16 residues. Trimming shortened V by 7 bases and J by 4 bases, and 22 bases separated the two germline ends. The CDR3 DNA follows: TGTGCCAGCATCTCGCAGGGGCTAGCAAAGGGCTATGGCTACACCTTC. This translates into CASISQGLAKGYGYTF.

This clone was observed a few times. V usage is TRBV6-1 and J usage is TRBJ1-5; 10 bases map to TRBD1. V lost 6 bases, J lost 8 bases, and 7 bases stayed unmatched. CDR3 size: 14 residues. From germline, CDR1 is MNHNS and CDR2 SASEGT. CDR3 sequence: CASSLGQGSEPQHF. CDR3 sequence (DNA): TGTGCCAGCAGCTTGGGACAGGGGAGTGAGCCCCAGCATTTT.